This TCR beta chain was found in a study of shared clonotypes between healthy human individuals. Looking at the study overall: Ranging from 18 to 49 in age, donors were two women and three men. CD8 memory received one plate per donor, CD8 naive two, CD4 memory three and CD4 naive three. General observations from the study: Sharing across four donors was highest in naive CD4 (about 5%) and lowest in memory CD8 (around 0.4%).

The CDR3 runs to 16 residues. The J segment lost 1 base and the V segment lost 3 bases, leaving 5 bases of the junction unmatched. Germline-derived CDR1 and CDR2 are MNHNS and SASEGT. The assay was immunoSEQ multiplex PCR, and TCRdb's table has in-frame clones only and misses some. In the table there are 650,000 to 800,000 clones, 55% to 75% of which are singletons. About this clone itself: The antigen is not known.

This chain links TRBV6-1 with TRBJ1-5, with 8 bases lining up with TRBD1. Input material: memory CD4+ T cells sorted from blood. As to subset: CD45RA-negative fraction. This TCR derives from a woman aged 25 to 45 in good health. CDR3 sequence reads: CASSDRTGWSNQPQHF. The CDR3 DNA follows: TGTGCCAGCAGTGACCGGACAGGGTGGAGCAATCAGCCCCAGCATTTT.